Listed here are 31 T cell receptor beta chains from one sample, sequenced in a study of identical twins. MiXCR was run by TCRdb on the 5' RACE reads, yielding one entry per CDR3 protein. The sample includes a few hundred thousand distinct CDR3 sequences, roughly an eighth of them seen just once. These data also formed part of another study, on yellow fever vaccine responses in identical twins.

Sequenced material: CD4+ T cells sorted from blood. These receptors were obtained from a woman younger than 35 in good health.

The chain has TRBV10-3 and TRBJ1-1; unclear D gene. The CDR3 is 14 residues long. The V end lost 2 bases, the J end lost 1 base, and 8 bases lay between the germline ends. Germline values: CDR1 ENHRY, CDR2 SYGVKD. The CDR3 protein is CAISERAGNTEAFF. The CDR3 region has the DNA TGTGCCATCAGTGAGAGGGCAGGGAACACTGAAGCTTTCTTT.

This clonotype was detected a few times. The V and J genes are TRBV4-3 and TRBJ2-2; no clear D gene. This CDR3 has 14 residues. V dropped 1 base and J dropped 4 bases, with 7 bases sitting between them. Germline V gene lookup returns CDR1 LGHNA and CDR2 YSLEER. The CDR3 DNA sequence: TGCGCCAGCAGCCAAGCCACAGCCACCGGGGAGCTGTTTTTT. Protein: CASSQATATGELFF.

This clonotype was detected a few times. This chain connects TRBV11-2 to TRBJ2-1; D perhaps matches TRBD1 (6 bases). CDR1 and CDR2 from the germline V gene are SGHAT and FQNNGV. This CDR3 has 12 residues. Deletions cut 4 bases from V and 7 bases from J, with 8 bases between. The CDR3 nucleotides read TGTGCCAGCAGCTCAGGGGTAAATGAGCAGTTCTTC. Translated, it gives CASSSGVNEQFF.

The chain combines TRBV12-3 or TRBV12-4 with TRBJ2-2, with 13 positions matching TRBD2. This CDR3 is built from 15 residues. The V segment lost 8 bases and the J segment 5 bases; nucleotides outside the gene matches: 5. The CDR3 is CASRSTSGRTGELFF. As DNA, the CDR3 is TGTGCCAGCCGCTCGACTAGCGGGAGGACCGGGGAGCTGTTTTTT.

This clonotype has more than one count but fewer than ten. The rearrangement links TRBV7-2 to TRBJ2-5; D is unclear. V was shortened by 1 base and J by 1 base, with 7 bases between the two germline ends. Looked up from germline, CDR1 is SGHTA and CDR2 is FQGNSA. This CDR3 comprises 14 residues. The CDR3 loop is CASSLGAGQETQYF. The CDR3 bases are TGTGCCAGCAGCTTAGGGGCAGGCCAAGAGACCCAGTACTTC.

This clonotype came up a few times. The rearrangement links TRBV19 to TRBJ2-3, with D perhaps TRBD2 (6 bases). Deletions cut 4 bases from V and 3 bases from J, with 14 bases between. CDR1 is LNHDA, CDR2 SQIVND, per germline (reference sequence). There are 15 residues in the CDR3. Here the CDR3 DNA reads TGTGCCAGTAGTACCTATGGCGGGGTTACAGATACGCAGTATTTT. Translating it yields CASSTYGGVTDTQYF.

This clonotype was seen a handful of times. This chain links TRBV5-6 with TRBJ2-3; TRBD1 matches at 7 bases. The length of the CDR3 is 17 residues. Unmatched junction bases numbered 13, after V lost 2 bases and J lost 4 bases. Germline V gene lookup returns CDR1 SGHDT and CDR2 YYEEEE. DNA for the CDR3: TGTGCCAGCAGCTTCTCCGGGGTCCGGACAGGTCCAGATACGCAGTATTTT. It yields the protein CASSFSGVRTGPDTQYF.

This chain uses TRBV25-1 with TRBJ2-7; no firm D call. The CDR3 is 14 amino acids. Looked up from germline, CDR1 is MGHDK and CDR2 is SYGVNS. V lost 4 bases to trimming and J lost 2 bases, with 12 bases between them. CDR3 residues: CASSATLVPYEQYF. CDR3 bases: TGTGCCAGCAGTGCCACCCTAGTACCCTACGAGCAGTACTTC.

The rearrangement uses TRBV4-2 and TRBJ2-6; D call uncertain. Deletions cut 2 bases from V and 1 base from J, with 18 bases between. The germline V gene encodes CDR1 LGHNA and CDR2 YNFKEQ. The CDR3 loop spans 19 amino acids. The DNA for the CDR3 is TGTGCCAGCAGCCAACCTAAAGCCGGCTTGGGGTCTGGGGCCAACGTCCTGACTTTC. As protein: CASSQPKAGLGSGANVLTF.

The sample holds a few counts of this clonotype. The rearrangement joins TRBV20-1 to TRBJ2-1, with 7 nucleotides matching TRBD2. The CDR3 length is 14 residues. Unmatched junction bases numbered 10, after V lost 4 bases and J lost 7 bases. CDR1 DFQATT and CDR2 SNEGSKA come from the germline V gene (reference sequence). The CDR3 here is CSAKVAGVGNEQFF. As DNA, the CDR3 is TGCAGTGCTAAGGTGGCGGGAGTAGGGAATGAGCAGTTCTTC.

This chain uses TRBV20-1 with TRBJ2-3; the match to TRBD2 covers 9 bases. The CDR3 has 19 amino acids. V was pared by 0 bases and J by 4 bases, with 17 bases of the junction left unmatched. The germline V gene has CDR1 DFQATT and CDR2 SNEGSKA (reference sequence). The CDR3 sequence: CSARDRIAGVTIRADTQYF. The CDR3 DNA is TGCAGTGCTAGAGATCGTATAGCGGGAGTTACTATCCGGGCAGATACGCAGTATTTT.

The chain links TRBV7-2 to TRBJ2-1, with D possibly being TRBD2 (7 bases). The V and J ends lost 8 bases and 5 bases respectively, with 16 bases between them. The CDR3 runs to 14 residues. CDR1 SGHTA and CDR2 FQGNSA come from the germline V gene. This CDR3 reads CASRRGGANNEQFF. The CDR3 nucleotides read TGTGCCAGCCGGAGGGGGGGGGCCAACAATGAGCAGTTCTTC.

The chain has TRBV10-3 and TRBJ2-3, with 8 positions matching TRBD1. V shed 3 bases, J shed 5 bases, and the junction held 4 bases outside the gene matches. Germline lookup yields CDR1 ENHRY and CDR2 SYGVKD. The CDR3 spans 14 residues. Here the CDR3 reads CAISDRQGKDTQYF. The CDR3 region has the DNA TGTGCCATCAGTGACAGACAGGGGAAAGATACGCAGTATTTT.

The chain joins TRBV5-6 to TRBJ2-3; D is undetermined. This CDR3 comprises 15 residues. Germline V gene data show CDR1 as SGHDT and CDR2 as YYEEEE. V gave up 1 base and J gave up 0 bases, with 9 bases separating them. DNA for the CDR3: TGTGCCAGCAGCTTGTTCCAGCTGAGCACAGATACGCAGTATTTT. This translates into CASSLFQLSTDTQYF.

This clonotype has ten or more counts. The V call is TRBV11-1, the J call TRBJ2-1; D uncertain. V was shortened by 2 bases and J by 6 bases, with 11 bases between the two germline ends. Germline V gene data show CDR1 as SGHAT and CDR2 as FQDESV (reference sequence). This CDR3 has 14 amino acids. The CDR3 sequence is CASSLLRTVNEQFF. CDR3 sequence (DNA): TGTGCCAGCAGCTTACTCCGGACGGTCAATGAGCAGTTCTTC.

This clonotype was seen repeatedly, ten times or more. The genes are TRBV4-2 and TRBJ2-2; weak D call: TRBD2 (6 bases). The V gene's germline CDR1 is LGHNA and CDR2 YNFKEQ. This CDR3 has 17 residues. Trimming took off 4 bases at V and 2 bases at J, with 17 bases between the two ends. CDR3 bases: TGTGCCAGCAGCCGTGGGTCGGGGAGGACCAACACCGGGGAGCTGTTTTTT. Translation: CASSRGSGRTNTGELFF.

This clonotype was found a few times. The genes are TRBV12-3 or TRBV12-4 and TRBJ2-7; 9 positions agree with TRBD1. J gave up 3 bases and V 6 bases, and 6 bases lay outside the gene matches. CDR3 length: 14 residues. The chain's CDR3 is CASRKGQGLYEQYF. CDR3 nucleotides: TGTGCCAGCAGGAAGGGACAGGGCCTCTACGAGCAGTACTTC.

This clonotype has at least ten counts. The chain uses TRBV5-1 and TRBJ1-1; D unresolved. The germline V gene encodes CDR1 SGHRS and CDR2 YFSETQ. The CDR3 consists of 14 residues. V was clipped by 3 bases and J by 1 base, with 10 bases between them. CDR3 amino acids: CASSSAARNTEAFF. DNA of the CDR3: TGCGCCAGCAGCTCGGCCGCGAGGAACACTGAAGCTTTCTTT.

This clonotype came up many times. The rearrangement uses TRBV12-3 or TRBV12-4 and TRBJ1-1; unclear D gene. The CDR3 consists of 14 residues. V was cut by 3 bases and J by 1 base, with 9 bases left in between. CDR3 in amino acids: CASSFSGKNTEAFF. DNA for the CDR3: TGTGCCAGCAGTTTCTCTGGCAAGAACACTGAAGCTTTCTTT.

The rearrangement uses TRBV21-1 and TRBJ2-3. TRBV21-1 is given as a pseudogene. The CDR3 is 14 residues long. As DNA, the CDR3 is TGTACTAGCGGGGTACCCCCTAGCACAGATACGCAGTATTTT. Encoded protein: CTSGVPPSTDTQYF.

The rearrangement uses TRBV27 and TRBJ1-1, with a tentative D call TRBD1 (6 bases). CDR3 length: 14 residues. V was cut by 6 bases and J by 0 bases, with 11 bases left in between. Germline V lookup: CDR1 MNHEY, CDR2 SMNVEV (reference sequence). The CDR3 sequence: CASRRTVLNTEAFF. The CDR3 DNA reads TGTGCCAGCAGAAGGACAGTCTTGAACACTGAAGCTTTCTTT.

This clonotype was detected many times. The chain carries TRBV29-1 and TRBJ2-7, with a possible D match to TRBD1 (6 bases). This CDR3 comprises 14 residues. CDR1 is SQVTM and CDR2 is ANQGSEA in the germline V gene. With 5 bases removed from V and 0 bases from J, the gap between germline ends came to 14 bases. CDR3 region: CSVSGQGSSYEQYF. DNA for the CDR3: TGCAGCGTTTCCGGCCAGGGGAGCTCCTACGAGCAGTACTTC.

The chain carries TRBV2 and TRBJ2-7; TRBD1 matches 8 bases. The CDR3 is made up of 15 amino acids. In germline, CDR1 is SNHLY, CDR2 FYNNEI. Trimming at V came to 3 bases and at J to 6 bases, leaving 10 bases not matched to a gene. In DNA form, the CDR3 reads TGTGCCAGCAGTGACCGGACAGGGTCCTCTACCGAGCAGTACTTC. It codes for CASSDRTGSSTEQYF.

The rearrangement joins TRBV3-1 to TRBJ2-4; 9 nucleotides agree with TRBD2. V was pared by 4 bases and J by 15 bases, with 7 bases of the junction left unmatched. This CDR3 is 12 amino acids long. Germline V gene lookup returns CDR1 LGHDT and CDR2 YNNKEL (reference sequence). CDR3: CASSRRGGAMYF. CDR3 sequence (DNA): TGTGCCAGCAGCCGTCGCGGGGGGGCCATGTACTTC. Together with reference TRBV3-1 and TRBJ2-4, the CDR3 gives the full variable domain: DTAVSQTPKYLVTQMGNDKSIKCEQNLGHDTMYWYKQDSKKFLKIMFSYNNKELIINETVPNRFSPKSPDKAHLNLHINSLELGDSAVYFCASSRRGGAMYFGAGTRLSVL.

The rearrangement joins TRBV10-3 to TRBJ2-3; D perhaps matches TRBD1 (5 bases). Trimming took off 4 bases at V and 2 bases at J, with 13 bases between the two ends. Germline V gene lookup returns CDR1 ENHRY and CDR2 SYGVKD. The length of the CDR3 is 15 residues. The CDR3 here is CAISGGDRYTDTQYF. The CDR3 DNA follows: TGTGCCATCAGTGGAGGAGACAGATACACAGATACGCAGTATTTT.

This clonotype showed up many times. The V gene is TRBV7-9, the J gene TRBJ2-1; the match to TRBD1 covers 8 bases. With V trimmed by 3 bases and J by 12 bases, 4 bases remained unmatched. Germline CDR1 reads SEHNR; CDR2 reads FQNEAQ (reference sequence). The CDR3 consists of 12 residues. CDR3 nucleotides: TGTGCCAGCAGCTTCGCCGGGACAGGGCAGTTCTTC. This translates into CASSFAGTGQFF.

This sequence joins TRBV6-5 and TRBJ2-4, with 14 bases that match TRBD2. CDR1 is MNHEY and CDR2 is SVGAGI in the germline V gene. The CDR3 extends over 18 amino acids. V shed 0 bases, J shed 7 bases, and the junction held 8 bases outside the gene matches. The CDR3: CASSYSGTSGRRGNIQYF. In DNA form, the CDR3 reads TGTGCCAGCAGTTACTCGGGGACTAGCGGGAGACGGGGTAACATTCAGTACTTC.

This clonotype was counted at least ten times. V gene TRBV4-1 combines with J gene TRBJ2-1; 7 bases agree with TRBD2. V lost 1 base and J lost 3; bases outside the gene matches: 6. This CDR3 has 16 residues. The germline CDR1 and CDR2 sequences are MGHRA and YSYEKL. The CDR3 protein is CASSQVRLAVYNEQFF. The CDR3 DNA reads as TGCGCCAGCAGCCAAGTGAGGCTAGCGGTCTACAATGAGCAGTTCTTC.

This clonotype was detected ten times or more. J is TRBJ2-7 and V is TRBV7-9; unclear D gene. CDR1 and CDR2 (germline): SEHNR, FQNEAQ (reference sequence). Trimming left V 5 bases short and J 1 base short, with 9 bases between. This CDR3 contains 13 residues. CDR3 bases: TGTGCCAGCAGCCCCCTTTTGTCCTACGAGCAGTACTTC. Translated: CASSPLLSYEQYF.

The CDR3 protein is CAISEGQISTDTQYF. In DNA form, the CDR3 reads TGTGCCATCAGTGAGGGACAGATTAGCACAGATACGCAGTATTTT. This rearrangement joins TRBV10-3 to TRBJ2-3; D may be TRBD1 (6 bases). Germline CDR1 ENHRY, CDR2 SYGVKD. The CDR3 is 15 amino acids. V lost 2 bases and J lost 0, with 9 bases in between.

The V and J genes are TRBV5-1 and TRBJ2-7; tentatively, D is TRBD2 (5 bases). V lost 4 bases and J lost 3, with 14 bases in between. Germline V gives CDR1 SGHRS, CDR2 YFSETQ. CDR3 length: 14 amino acids. CDR3 nucleotide sequence: TGCGCCAGCAGCAATTCCCCCGGGGTCTACGAGCAGTACTTC. It specifies CASSNSPGVYEQYF. The full variable domain, with the rest looked up from reference TRBV5-1 and TRBJ2-7, is KAGVTQTPRYLIKTRGQQVTLSCSPISGHRSVSWYQQTPGQGLQFLFEYFSETQRNKGNFPGRFSGRQFSNSRSEMNVSTLELGDSALYLCASSNSPGVYEQYFGPGTRLTVT.